This T cell receptor (beta chain) was obtained from a study of T-cell reconstitution after alpha-beta-depleted transplantation in children. The table lists this clonotype with a count of one. Preparation of the TCRbeta library involved a method that used unique molecular identifiers. TCRdb re-called the PCR reads through MiXCR, storing one row per CDR3 protein. The data contain about 500,000 distinct CDR3 sequences, roughly 33% of them singletons. The CDR3 is 13 amino acids. Looked up from germline, CDR1 is SQVTM and CDR2 is ANQGSEA. The ends lost 7 bases at V and 5 bases at J; junction bases unmatched: 7.

The rearrangement links TRBV29-1 to TRBJ1-1, with 10 bases fitting TRBD1. This receptor was identified in a human donor who donated a stem cell graft to a child with aplastic anemia. Material: PBMCs from the stem cell graft donor, obtained from the stem cell graft. The CDR3 loop reads CSGSDRGGTEAFF. The DNA for the CDR3 is TGCAGCGGGTCGGACAGGGGGGGAACTGAAGCTTTCTTT.